The table lists the clone carrying this T cell receptor (beta chain) with many counts. Its antigen remains unidentified. V gave up 4 bases and J gave up 0 bases, with 10 bases separating them. Germline V gives CDR1 SEHNR, CDR2 FQNEAQ (reference sequence). The CDR3 is made up of 15 amino acids. The entry originates in a study of CD8+CD57+ T cells in acquired aplastic anemia. The wider study: CD4+ and CD8+ cells, once sorted, gave DNA averaging roughly 3.2 ug. The study's findings and limits: Researchers report that around 29 CD8+ CDR3 sequences appeared in both patients and controls.

By flow cytometry, patients selected for sequencing had shown an expansion of CD8+CD57+ cells. Every one of the patients had aplastic anemia (severe, acquired). According to the study, genomic DNA was the template for TCR beta VDJ and CDR3 profiling. Using its own MiXCR run on the reads, TCRdb lists one record per CDR3 protein. The sample records hundreds of thousands of distinct CDR3 sequences, more than 45% being singletons. What was sequenced was sorted CD4+, CD8+, or CD8+CD57+ T cells (not recorded which) from PBMCs. This chain links TRBV7-9 with TRBJ2-1; D is unresolved. The sequence derives from a human donor with aplastic anemia. CDR3 nucleotide sequence: TGTGCCAGCAGCTCCTCGGAGAGCTCCTACAATGAGCAGTTCTTC. Its protein is CASSSSESSYNEQFF. The entire variable domain, with the rest obtained from reference TRBV7-9 and TRBJ2-1, is as follows: DTGVSQNPRHKITKRGQNVTFRCDPISEHNRLYWYRQTLGQGPEFLTYFQNEAQLEKSRLLSDRFSAERPKGSFSTLEIQRTEQGDSAMYLCASSSSESSYNEQFFGPGTRLTVL.